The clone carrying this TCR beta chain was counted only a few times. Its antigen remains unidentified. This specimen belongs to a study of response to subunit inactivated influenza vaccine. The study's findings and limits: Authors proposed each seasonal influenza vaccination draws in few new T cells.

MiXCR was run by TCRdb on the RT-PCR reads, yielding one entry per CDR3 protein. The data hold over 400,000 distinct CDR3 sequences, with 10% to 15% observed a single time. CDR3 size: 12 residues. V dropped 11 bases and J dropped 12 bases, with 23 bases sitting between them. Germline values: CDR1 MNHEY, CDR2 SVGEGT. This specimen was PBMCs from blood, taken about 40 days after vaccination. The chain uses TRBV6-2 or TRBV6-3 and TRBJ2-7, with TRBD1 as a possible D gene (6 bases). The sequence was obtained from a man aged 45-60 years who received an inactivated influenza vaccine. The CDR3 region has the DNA TGTGCCGTCCAAGGGATTCCGGGACATCTGTACTTC. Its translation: CAVQGIPGHLYF.